The T cell receptor beta chain under discussion was sequenced for a study of response to subunit inactivated influenza vaccine (dated by TCRdb to the late 2010s). Concerning the study at large: Deep quantitative T cell receptor repertoire profiling was used in the study to track responses to a trivalent subunit inactivated influenza vaccine. What the work shows at the level of the full study, not this receptor alone: The authors proposed that each seasonal influenza vaccination may bring in only a limited number of new T cells.

Receptor amplification or capture employed RT-PCR. Sequencing relied on an Illumina HiSeq 2500. The public reads were quality trimmed at Q25 with fastp and then assembled into clones with MiXCR by TCRdb, keeping productive beta chains. Here each entry gathers all rows of one CDR3 protein and keeps the most common genes and DNA. In this sample the table shows about 190,000 distinct CDR3 sequences, about 15% of which occur a single time. The ten largest clones take up roughly 24% of the sample. The junction carries 14 bases between V and J, which are trimmed by 10 bases and 1 base respectively. Taken from cysteine to phenylalanine, the CDR3 has 13 residues. The CDR3 DNA has 39 bases and is translated from base 1. The germline V gene (reference sequence) supplies CDR1 SEHNR and CDR2 FQNEAQ. This clonotype was seen a few times. What this receptor recognizes is not known. Base qualities are not recorded, but no much larger clone differs from it by a single base.

The sequence derives from a man aged 50 or older who received an inactivated influenza vaccine. Donor details come from another sample of the same person, matched by shared clones. The V gene is TRBV7-9 and the J gene is TRBJ2-7; the D gene is perhaps TRBD2, on 5 matching bases. The sample here was CD8+ T cells sorted from PBMCs, taken 5 days after vaccination. The CDR3 here reads CATSPRDSYEQYF. The DNA sequence is TGTGCCACCTCCCCCCGGGATTCCTACGAGCAGTACTTC.